Shown below are 20 T cell receptor beta chains from a single sample sequenced in a study of beta chain features in type 1 diabetes. General observations from the study: People with Type 1 diabetes carried modestly yet significantly shorter TCRB CDR3s in all four CD4+ subsets.

These receptors' targets are unknown. Investigators reverse transcribed all isolated RNA, so they sequenced expressed TCRB transcripts. TCRdb's copy holds only in-frame clones and misses some; the assay was immunoSEQ multiplex PCR. The sample has a few hundred thousand clones; 11% to 15% are singletons. Source material: naive CD4+ T cells from blood. The receptors shown here come from a man younger than 40 with type 1 diabetes.

The rearrangement links TRBV4-1 to TRBJ2-7, with a weak D call TRBD2 (6 bases). The V and J ends lost 3 bases and 7 bases respectively, with 22 bases between them. The CDR3 is 16 amino acids. From germline, CDR1 is MGHRA and CDR2 YSYEKL. The CDR3 bases are TGCGCCAGCAGCCACAAATCCGGGACTGCTAGGAGAGAGCAGTACTTC. Translated, it gives CASSHKSGTARREQYF.

The CDR3 is CASSGEALETQYF. CDR3 bases: TGTGCCAGCAGTGGGGAGGCTTTGGAGACCCAGTACTTC. V is TRBV6-1 and J is TRBJ2-5; tentatively, D is TRBD2 (6 bases). CDR3 length equals 13 residues. Germline assignment: CDR1 MNHNS and CDR2 SASEGT. V shed 4 bases and J shed 5 bases, with 11 bases lying between them.

In its sample, this clone was seen a few times. This rearrangement joins TRBV18 to TRBJ2-2; D is uncertain. V lost 1 base, J lost 3 bases, and 9 bases lay in between. CDR1 KGHSH and CDR2 LQKENI come from the germline V gene. The CDR3 length is 15 residues. Here the CDR3 DNA reads TGTGCCAGCTCACCACTTTCACTCGACACCGGGGAGCTGTTTTTT. Translation: CASSPLSLDTGELFF.

The sample holds a few counts of this clone. The chain combines TRBV5-4 with TRBJ2-6, with D maybe TRBD1 (6 bases). The CDR3 covers 16 residues. V lost 4 bases and J lost 4, with 15 bases in between. In germline, CDR1 is SGHNT, CDR2 YYREEE (reference sequence). CDR3 region: CASSSSGVLGANVLTF. CDR3 DNA sequence: TGTGCCAGCAGCAGCTCAGGGGTTCTAGGGGCCAACGTCCTGACTTTC.

This chain connects TRBV30 to TRBJ2-4; 7 nucleotides align to TRBD1. Germline lookup yields CDR1 GTSNPN and CDR2 SVGIG (reference sequence). Germline trimming cut 1 base from V and 5 bases from J; bases unmatched to any gene: 2. The CDR3 runs 13 residues. The CDR3 spells CAWSAGTENIQYF. In DNA, the CDR3 is TGTGCCTGGAGTGCAGGGACAGAAAACATTCAGTACTTC.

The chain employs TRBV29-1 and TRBJ2-7; TRBD1 is a possible D gene (6 bases). CDR3 size: 12 residues. Per the germline V gene, CDR1 is SQVTM and CDR2 is ANQGSEA. The V gene lost 3 bases and the J gene lost 3 bases, with 9 bases spanning the gap. As DNA, the CDR3 is TGCAGCGTTGATTTACAGGGCTACGAGCAGTACTTC. Protein: CSVDLQGYEQYF.

This clone was seen only a few times. The V gene is TRBV13, the J gene TRBJ2-5; the match to TRBD2 covers 7 bases. This CDR3 is 16 amino acids long. The trim removed 5 bases at V and 5 bases at J, leaving 14 bases unmatched. Germline assignment: CDR1 PRHDT and CDR2 FYEKMQ (reference sequence). For the CDR3, the DNA is TGTGCCAGCAGCCCCTCCGGGGCTAGCGGATCGGAGACCCAGTACTTC. This encodes CASSPSGASGSETQYF. The full variable domain, with the rest looked up from reference TRBV13 and TRBJ2-5, is AAGVIQSPRHLIKEKRETATLKCYPIPRHDTVYWYQQGPGQDPQFLISFYEKMQSDKGSIPDRFSAQQFSDYHSELNMSSLELGDSALYFCASSPSGASGSETQYFGPGTRLLVL.

The chain has TRBV2 and TRBJ1-1, with 10 bases aligning to TRBD1. V dropped 6 bases and J dropped 6; count of bases not matched to a gene: 4. CDR3 length: 13 residues. CDR1 is SNHLY, CDR2 FYNNEI, per germline. The CDR3 protein is CASRAGTGAEAFF. CDR3 DNA: TGTGCCAGCAGAGCCGGGACAGGGGCTGAAGCTTTCTTT.

This clone showed up just a few times. V is TRBV4-1 and J is TRBJ2-7, with 9 bases aligning to TRBD2. V gave up 0 bases and J gave up 3 bases; unmatched junction bases: 9. CDR1 and CDR2 (germline): MGHRA, YSYEKL. The CDR3 has 17 amino acids. CDR3 sequence (DNA): TGCGCCAGCAGCCAAGATTTCGGAGCGGGGGGCAACTACGAGCAGTACTTC. Protein sequence: CASSQDFGAGGNYEQYF.

V gene TRBV5-4 combines with J gene TRBJ2-2, with 11 positions matching TRBD1. The ends lost 7 bases at V and 6 bases at J; junction bases unmatched: 8. This CDR3 has 15 residues. Looked up from germline, CDR1 is SGHNT and CDR2 is YYREEE (reference sequence). The CDR3 DNA follows: TGTGCCAGCGCATCCGGGACAGGGGGTTCCGGGGAGCTGTTTTTT. Amino acid sequence: CASASGTGGSGELFF.

The chain recombines TRBV29-1 with TRBJ2-3; 8 bases align to TRBD2. CDR3 length equals 13 residues. Germline V gene data show CDR1 as SQVTM and CDR2 as ANQGSEA. Trimming at V came to 7 bases and at J to 2 bases, leaving 5 bases not matched to a gene. The CDR3 coding sequence is TGCAGCGCCTTTAGCGGGAACACAGATACGCAGTATTTT. Its translation is CSAFSGNTDTQYF.

In its sample, this clone was seen a few times. As DNA, the CDR3 is TGTGCCAGCAGTCAGACCGGGACAGGGAACGAGCAGTACTTC. Translating it yields CASSQTGTGNEQYF. The rearrangement links TRBV6-6 to TRBJ2-7; 9 bases map to TRBD1. V was clipped by 5 bases and J by 5 bases; unmatched bases: 7. Germline CDR1 MNHNY, CDR2 SVGAGI (reference sequence). This CDR3 is 14 amino acids long.

The chain carries TRBV4-2 and TRBJ2-3, with 10 bases identical to TRBD2. The CDR3 is 15 amino acids. Germline V gene lookup returns CDR1 LGHNA and CDR2 YNFKEQ. The trim removed 1 base at V and 4 bases at J, leaving 2 bases unmatched. The CDR3 here is CASSQGLAGSDTQYF. In nucleotides, the CDR3 is TGTGCCAGCAGCCAAGGACTAGCGGGTTCAGATACGCAGTATTTT.

This clone was detected only a few times. The chain couples TRBV7-9 to TRBJ1-1, with unresolved D. V lost 3 bases to trimming and J lost 10 bases, with 15 bases between them. The CDR3 consists of 13 residues. In germline, CDR1 is SEHNR, CDR2 FQNEAQ (reference sequence). The CDR3 spells CASSLGPPGGAFF. CDR3 DNA: TGTGCCAGCAGCTTGGGTCCCCCGGGTGGAGCTTTCTTT.

The chain combines TRBV7-9 with TRBJ2-1; weak D call: TRBD2 (6 bases). CDR3 size: 15 residues. Trimming pared 5 bases from V and 4 bases from J, leaving 15 bases between. Germline-derived CDR1 and CDR2 are SEHNR and FQNEAQ (reference sequence). The CDR3 DNA follows: TGTGCCAGCAGCCCACTCGGGAGTTCGTACAATGAGCAGTTCTTC. This codes for CASSPLGSSYNEQFF.

A few counts support this clone. The sample contains more than one DNA sequence encoding this CDR3. The chain recombines TRBV30 with TRBJ2-5; TRBD1 might be the D (5 bases). The V end lost 1 base, the J end lost 4 bases, and 7 bases lay between the germline ends. The CDR3 has 12 amino acids. Germline values: CDR1 GTSNPN, CDR2 SVGIG (reference sequence). CDR3 in amino acids: CAWSGGGETQYF. The DNA of the CDR3 is TGTGCCTGGAGTGGGGGCGGAGAGACCCAGTACTTC.

V gene TRBV7-2 combines with J gene TRBJ2-7; no clear D. This CDR3 contains 12 residues. Germline V gene sequence: CDR1 SGHTA, CDR2 FQGNSA. V gave up 3 bases and J gave up 3 bases, with 6 bases separating them. CDR3 loop: CASSFDFYEQYF. CDR3 coding DNA: TGTGCCAGCAGCTTCGACTTCTACGAGCAGTACTTC.

V is TRBV30 and J is TRBJ1-5, with D possibly being TRBD1 (5 bases). The CDR3 contains 14 residues. Germline V gene data show CDR1 as GTSNPN and CDR2 as SVGIG (reference sequence). V dropped 0 bases and J dropped 2 bases, with 8 bases sitting between them. The CDR3 nucleotides are TGTGCCTGGAGTGTTTGGGGGGGCAATCAGCCCCAGCATTTT. Its translation is CAWSVWGGNQPQHF.

This sequence joins TRBV2 and TRBJ1-2, with D possibly TRBD1 on 6 matching bases. Germline values: CDR1 SNHLY, CDR2 FYNNEI. The CDR3 loop spans 15 amino acids. V lost 6 bases, J lost 5 bases, and 19 bases lay in between. The CDR3 is CASRVPGTPEYGYTF. CDR3 in DNA: TGTGCCAGCAGGGTACCTGGGACACCGGAGTATGGCTACACCTTC.

The rearrangement joins TRBV30 to TRBJ1-1, with D unresolved. Germline CDR1 is GTSNPN and CDR2 is SVGIG (reference sequence). This CDR3 spans 14 amino acids. The V gene lost 4 bases and the J gene lost 5 bases, with 17 bases spanning the gap. CDR3 in DNA: TGTGCCTGGACTGGGGATCAGTGGAGGACTGAAGCTTTCTTT. Translation: CAWTGDQWRTEAFF.